This TCR beta chain emerged from a study of blood T cells in healthy people across ages (dated by TCRdb to between 2014 and 2016). Describing the broader study: Template switching captured roughly one uniquely barcoded TCR beta cDNA molecule per two T cells in model experiments. The study analyzed two additional independent replicas of 1 million unique cDNA reads from the same blood draw for two donors, one aged 18 to 30 and one aged 80 or older. Donors of different ages were randomly distributed across sequencing lanes to avoid experimental bias. Age-related changes in TCR beta repertoire diversity were measured in the study by deep sequencing normalized with unique cDNA molecular identifiers. The donors were split into four age groups: young (average 16 years), middle-aged (roughly 40), aged (about 56) and long-lived (82).

CDR3 length: 19 amino acids, cysteine to phenylalanine. Only the CDR3 portion is preserved as DNA: 57 bases, with reading frame beginning at the first base. As encoded in the germline V gene, CDR1 is SGDLS while CDR2 is YYNGEE. From V the trimming removes 0 bases and from J it removes 8 bases, while the gene matches leave 21 bases of the junction unaccounted for. The donors were roughly 38 Caucasian individuals from Russia, aged roughly 6 to 100 years, who were systemically healthy. Approximately 9 milliliters of peripheral blood were collected from each donor into EDTA-treated Vacutainer tubes. Ficoll-Paque density-gradient centrifugation was used to isolate PBMCs, with at least 6.5 million per sample. Total RNA was extracted from PBMCs with Trizol reagent, with at least 5 micrograms obtained per sample. For every donor, an aliquot of PBMCs went through flow cytometry to measure the percentages of naive CD45RAhigh/CD27high T cells.

Receptors were amplified or captured by 5' RACE. The instrument given in TCRdb is Illumina HiSeq 2500. A second roughly 6 to 12 cycle PCR used a sample-barcoded 5' primer and a J-beta primer mix. A unique molecular identifier was introduced onto each TCR beta cDNA molecule by a template-switch 5' adaptor carrying 12 random nucleotides. Each sample yielded at least 2.5 million CDR3-containing paired-end reads. The Mint cDNA synthesis kit, primed by a TRBC-specific oligonucleotide, was used to synthesize first-strand cDNA from all RNA. Following uracil-DNA glycosylase treatment, a first 18-cycle PCR with universal primers M1SS and BC2_uni_R was performed on all cDNA. The published analysis was carried out like this. For normalization, 1 million high-quality reads were randomly selected from each sample, with every read carrying a distinct molecular identifier. Reads with shared molecular identifiers were discarded instead of being binned into consensus sequences. MiTCR, run with a Q25 quality threshold and the strictest error-elimination algorithm, handled CDR3 identification, clonotype clustering and error correction. A nonparametric unseen species model with Euler transformation was used to estimate lower-bound total TCR beta diversity. In-frame beta chains were kept once TCRdb had trimmed the public reads at Q25 with fastp and called clones with MiXCR. Under each unique CDR3 protein, matching rows form one entry showing the most common genes and DNA. These V and J calls originate from TCRdb's pipeline instead of the authors' own analysis. This sample gives around 790,000 distinct CDR3 sequences in total; around 42% of them show up just once. The biggest ten clones account for about 21% of the sample.

This clonotype was recorded at least ten times. Its antigen is currently not known. The input lacks base qualities; no much larger clone sits a single base away. The paper's findings and limits, for the study overall: Observed TCR beta diversity correlated strongly with the percentage of naive T cells measured by flow cytometry. Since profiling was done on bulk unsorted PBMCs, naive and antigen-experienced compartments could not be conclusively compared. Compared with the aged group, the long-lived group had more naive CD4+ T cells, fewer expanded clones and increased TCR diversity, a pattern suggesting age selection. As age increased, observed TCR beta diversity per million T cells dropped in a roughly linear way, and a significant reduction was already evident by age 40. Donor CMV infection status was unknown, potentially confounding age-related changes in expanded clonotypes. Estimates of total diversity based on one million sequenced T cells were regarded as lower bounds and as underestimates.

The receptor was derived from a man between 60 and 75 years old in good health. The chain links TRBV9 with TRBJ2-3, with 7 junctional bases fitting TRBD1. Material: blood. The bases read TGTGCCAGCAGCGTAGTTCCGACCGGGACAGCTACACAAGGCCGTACGCAGTATTTT. Protein translation: CASSVVPTGTATQGRTQYF.